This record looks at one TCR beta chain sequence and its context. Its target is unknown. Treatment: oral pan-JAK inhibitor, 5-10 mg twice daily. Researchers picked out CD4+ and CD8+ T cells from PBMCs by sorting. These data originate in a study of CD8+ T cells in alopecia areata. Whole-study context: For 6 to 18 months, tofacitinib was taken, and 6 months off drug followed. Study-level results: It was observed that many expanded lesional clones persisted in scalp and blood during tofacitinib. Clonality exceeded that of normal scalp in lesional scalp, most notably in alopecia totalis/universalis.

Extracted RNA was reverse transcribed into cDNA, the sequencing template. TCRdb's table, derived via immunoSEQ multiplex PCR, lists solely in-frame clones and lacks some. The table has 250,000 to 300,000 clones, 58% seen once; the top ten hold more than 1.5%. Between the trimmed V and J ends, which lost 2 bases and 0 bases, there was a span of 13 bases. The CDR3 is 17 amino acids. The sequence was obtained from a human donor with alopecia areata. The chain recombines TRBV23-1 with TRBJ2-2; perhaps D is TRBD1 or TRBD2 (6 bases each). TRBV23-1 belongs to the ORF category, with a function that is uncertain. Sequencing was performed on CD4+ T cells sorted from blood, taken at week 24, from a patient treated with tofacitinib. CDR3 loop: CASSQARDTTNTGELFF. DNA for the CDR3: TGCGCCAGCAGTCAAGCGCGGGACACGACGAACACCGGGGAGCTGTTTTTT.